A selection of T cell receptor beta chains follows, all from one sample in a study of T cell responses to AZD1222 COVID-19 vaccine. Only in-frame clones appear in the TCRdb table, and some are missing; sequencing was by immunoSEQ multiplex PCR. The top ten clones hold approximately 15% of a sample with about 56,000 clones, 80% to 90% of them seen once. This specimen consisted of peripheral blood, obtained on day 0 of AZD1222 vaccination. The receptors come from an adult in good health. CDR3s include the opening cysteine and the closing phenylalanine or tryptophan. The D gene is left open where the match is weak. Some rows have no size entry. The others give once, few or many, or a class for an expanded clone.

cdr3_aa cdr3_nt clone_size j_call v_call d_call
CASSLEGSNTGELFF TGCGCCAGCAGCCTGGAGGGCTCGAACACCGGGGAGCTGTTTTTT NA TRBJ2-2 TRBV5-1 NA
CASSIRGHTEAFF TGTGCCAGTAGTATAAGGGGGCACACTGAAGCTTTCTTT once TRBJ1-1 TRBV19 TRBD1
CASSQVGGHETDTQYF TGCGCCAGCAGCCAAGTAGGGGGGCATGAGACAGATACGCAGTATTTT NA TRBJ2-3 TRBV4-1 NA
CASSLFMGVGAGEAFF TGTGCCAGCAGCTTATTTATGGGGGTTGGGGCTGGAGAAGCTTTCTTT NA TRBJ1-1 TRBV7-9 NA
CASSPTGYEQYF TGTGCCAGCAGTCCTACAGGGTACGAGCAGTACTTC NA TRBJ2-7 TRBV5-5 NA
CASSLNRGGTEAFF TGTGCCAGCAGCCTAAACAGGGGAGGCACTGAAGCTTTCTTT NA TRBJ1-1 TRBV4-2 TRBD1
CASSGRGWPAATYEQYF TGTGCCAGCAGCGGACGAGGGTGGCCCGCCGCTACCTACGAGCAGTACTTC NA TRBJ2-7 TRBV7-8 NA
CASSETSGASTDTQYF TGTGCCAGCAGTGAGACTAGCGGGGCTAGCACAGATACGCAGTATTTT NA TRBJ2-3 TRBV6-1 TRBD2
CASSLRRTTGELFF TGTGCCAGCAGCTTAAGAAGGACAACCGGGGAGCTGTTTTTT NA TRBJ2-2 TRBV7-2 NA
CASSLALYPVHSEAFF TGTGCCAGCAGCTTAGCTCTCTACCCGGTTCATTCTGAAGCTTTCTTT NA TRBJ1-1 TRBV7-8 NA
CASSSSGGTQYF TGTGCCAGCAGCTCTAGCGGGGGCACGCAGTATTTT NA TRBJ2-3 TRBV7-9 TRBD2
CASVASTGVQPQHF TGTGCCAGCGTTGCCTCTACAGGGGTTCAGCCCCAGCATTTT NA TRBJ1-5 TRBV28 TRBD1
CASNQGYQPQHF TGTGCCAGTAACCAGGGGTATCAGCCCCAGCATTTT NA TRBJ1-5 TRBV19 NA
CASGRGTVYGYTF TGTGCCAGCGGTAGAGGGACAGTTTATGGCTACACCTTC NA TRBJ1-2 TRBV12-3/TRBV12-4 TRBD1
CASSLFSRLDNYGYTF TGTGCCAGCAGTTTATTTAGTCGTTTAGATAACTATGGCTACACCTTC NA TRBJ1-2 TRBV27 NA
CASSLDRVDQPQHF TGTGCCAGCAGTTTGGACAGGGTGGATCAGCCCCAGCATTTT NA TRBJ1-5 TRBV6-5 TRBD1
CASSAYRENTEAFF TGTGCCAGCAGCGCATACCGGGAGAACACTGAAGCTTTCTTT NA TRBJ1-1 TRBV14 NA
CAGNEASGGHTQYF TGTGCCGGAAACGAAGCCTCCGGGGGGCATACGCAGTATTTT NA TRBJ2-3 TRBV5-4 NA
CASSQKGHSNTEAFF TGCGCCAGCAGTCAAAAGGGCCACTCAAACACTGAAGCTTTCTTT NA TRBJ1-1 TRBV23-1 NA
CASSYGTGGTEAFF TGTGCCAGCAGTTACGGGACAGGGGGAACTGAAGCTTTCTTT NA TRBJ1-1 TRBV5-4 TRBD1
CASSYRDGLTYEQYF TGTGCCAGCAGCTACCGGGACGGCTTAACCTACGAGCAGTACTTC NA TRBJ2-7 TRBV7-9 NA
CASSQWGGYTF TGTGCCAGCAGCCAATGGGGCGGCTACACCTTC NA TRBJ1-2 TRBV3-1/TRBV3-2 NA
CASSKHGAYEQYF TGTGCCAGTAGTAAACACGGGGCCTACGAGCAGTACTTC NA TRBJ2-7 TRBV19 NA